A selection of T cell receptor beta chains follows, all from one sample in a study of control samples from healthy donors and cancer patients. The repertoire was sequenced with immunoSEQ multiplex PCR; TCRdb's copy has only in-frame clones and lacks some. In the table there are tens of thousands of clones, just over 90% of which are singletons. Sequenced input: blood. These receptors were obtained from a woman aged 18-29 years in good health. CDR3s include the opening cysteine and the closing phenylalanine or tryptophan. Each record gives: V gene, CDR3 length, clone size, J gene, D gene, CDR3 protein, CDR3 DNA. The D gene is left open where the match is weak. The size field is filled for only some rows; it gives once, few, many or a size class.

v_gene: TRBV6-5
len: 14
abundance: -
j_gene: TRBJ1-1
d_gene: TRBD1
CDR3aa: CASNRGLGNTEAFF
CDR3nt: TGTGCCAGCAATAGGGGGCTCGGTAACACTGAAGCTTTCTTT

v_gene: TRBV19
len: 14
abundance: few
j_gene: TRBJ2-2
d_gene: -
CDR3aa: CASWIPSGTGELFF
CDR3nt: TGTGCCAGTTGGATCCCGTCCGGCACCGGGGAGCTGTTTTTT

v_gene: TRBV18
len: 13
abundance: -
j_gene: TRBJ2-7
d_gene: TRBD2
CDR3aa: CASSPGGGYEQYF
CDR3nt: TGTGCCAGCTCACCCGGCGGGGGCTACGAGCAGTACTTC

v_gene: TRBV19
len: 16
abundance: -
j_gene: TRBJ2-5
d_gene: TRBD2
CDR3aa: CASSRGLAGSEETQYF
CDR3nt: TGTGCCAGTAGTAGGGGACTAGCGGGGTCGGAAGAGACCCAGTACTTC

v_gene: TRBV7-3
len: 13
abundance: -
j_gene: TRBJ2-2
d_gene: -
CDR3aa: CASSPRGTGELFF
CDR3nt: TGTGCCAGCAGCCCCAGGGGCACCGGGGAGCTGTTTTTT

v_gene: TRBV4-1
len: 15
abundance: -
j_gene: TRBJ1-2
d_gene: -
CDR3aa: CASSQDPGIERGYTF
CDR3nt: TGCGCCAGCAGCCAAGACCCGGGTATTGAGCGAGGCTACACCTTC

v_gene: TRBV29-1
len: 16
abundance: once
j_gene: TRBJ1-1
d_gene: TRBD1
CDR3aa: CSVGQGLASMNTEAFF
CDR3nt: TGCAGCGTTGGACAGGGCCTAGCTTCTATGAACACTGAAGCTTTCTTT

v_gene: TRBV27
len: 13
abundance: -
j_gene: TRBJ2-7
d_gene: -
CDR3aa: CASAPNGGVEQYF
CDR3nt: TGTGCCAGCGCGCCTAATGGGGGTGTCGAGCAGTACTTC

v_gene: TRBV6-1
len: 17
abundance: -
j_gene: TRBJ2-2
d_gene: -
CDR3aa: CASSDPVSGGNTGELFF
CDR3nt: TGTGCCAGCAGTGATCCGGTCTCCGGGGGGAACACCGGGGAGCTGTTTTTT

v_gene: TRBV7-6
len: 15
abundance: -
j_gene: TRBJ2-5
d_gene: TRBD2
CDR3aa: CASSSQRGGQETQYF
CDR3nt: TGTGCCAGCAGCTCACAGCGGGGGGGCCAAGAGACCCAGTACTTC

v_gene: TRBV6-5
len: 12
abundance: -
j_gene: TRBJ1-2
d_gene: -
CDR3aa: CASRGGYGGYTF
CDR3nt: TGTGCCAGCAGGGGGGGCTATGGTGGCTACACCTTC

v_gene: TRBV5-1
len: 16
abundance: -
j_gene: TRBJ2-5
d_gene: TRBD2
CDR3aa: CASSLDLAGGRETQYF
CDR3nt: TGCGCCAGCAGCTTGGATTTAGCGGGGGGACGGGAGACCCAGTACTTC

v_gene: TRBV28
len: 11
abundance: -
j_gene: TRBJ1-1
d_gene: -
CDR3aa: CASSPRGDAFF
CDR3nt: TGTGCCAGCAGTCCACGAGGGGATGCTTTCTTT

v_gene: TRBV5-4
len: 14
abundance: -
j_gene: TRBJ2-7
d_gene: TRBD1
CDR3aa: CASSLGDREGLRSF
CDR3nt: TGTGCCAGCAGCTTGGGGGACAGGGAAGGGTTGCGGTCGTTC

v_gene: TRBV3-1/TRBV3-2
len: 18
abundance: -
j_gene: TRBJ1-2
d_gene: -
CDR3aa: CASSQGYLLGGYNYGYTF
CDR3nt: TGTGCCAGCAGCCAAGGTTATCTCTTAGGGGGATACAACTATGGCTACACCTTC

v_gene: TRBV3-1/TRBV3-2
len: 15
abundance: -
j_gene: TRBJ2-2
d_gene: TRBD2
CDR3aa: CASSQEPSGGVELFF
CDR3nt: TGTGCCAGCAGCCAAGAACCTAGCGGGGGGGTGGAGCTGTTTTTT

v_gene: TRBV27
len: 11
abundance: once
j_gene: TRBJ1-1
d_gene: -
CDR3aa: CASSGQREAFF
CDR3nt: TGTGCCAGCAGTGGTCAGCGTGAAGCTTTCTTT

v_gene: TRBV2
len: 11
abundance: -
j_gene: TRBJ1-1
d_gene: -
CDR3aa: CASREGLEAFF
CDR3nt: TGTGCCAGCAGGGAGGGACTTGAAGCTTTCTTT

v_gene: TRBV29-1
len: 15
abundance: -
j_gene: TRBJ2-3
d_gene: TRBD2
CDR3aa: CSVHSRDGGADTQYF
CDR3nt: TGCAGCGTCCACTCCCGGGACGGGGGGGCGGATACGCAGTATTTT

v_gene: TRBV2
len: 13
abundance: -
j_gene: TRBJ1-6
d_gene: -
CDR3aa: CASSSDTYSPLHF
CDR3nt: TGTGCCAGCAGTTCGGACACATATTCACCCCTCCACTTT

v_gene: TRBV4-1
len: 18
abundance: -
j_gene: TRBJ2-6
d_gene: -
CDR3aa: CASSQEPTGASGANVLTF
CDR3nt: TGCGCCAGCAGCCAAGAGCCCACGGGTGCCTCTGGGGCCAACGTCCTGACTTTC

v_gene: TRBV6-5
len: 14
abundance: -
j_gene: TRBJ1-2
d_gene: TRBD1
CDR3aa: CASRRSGGASGYTF
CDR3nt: TGTGCCAGCAGGAGATCAGGGGGCGCGAGTGGCTACACCTTC

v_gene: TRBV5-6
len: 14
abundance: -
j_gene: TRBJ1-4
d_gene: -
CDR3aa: CASSPRVTNEKLFF
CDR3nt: TGTGCCAGCAGCCCCCGGGTGACTAATGAAAAACTGTTTTTT

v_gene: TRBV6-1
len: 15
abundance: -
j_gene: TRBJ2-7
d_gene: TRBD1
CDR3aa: CASSEAGTGSYEQYF
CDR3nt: TGTGCCAGCAGTGAAGCCGGGACAGGATCATACGAGCAGTACTTC

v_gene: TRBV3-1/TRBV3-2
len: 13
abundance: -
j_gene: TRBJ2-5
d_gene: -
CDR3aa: CASRLLAEETQYF
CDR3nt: TGTGCCAGCAGGCTACTAGCCGAAGAGACCCAGTACTTC

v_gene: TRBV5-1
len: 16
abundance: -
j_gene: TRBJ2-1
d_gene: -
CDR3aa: CASSRGAGAPPNEQFF
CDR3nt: TGCGCCAGCAGCAGGGGTGCGGGGGCCCCCCCCAATGAGCAGTTCTTC

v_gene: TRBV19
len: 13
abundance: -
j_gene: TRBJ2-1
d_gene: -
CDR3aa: CASSITSYNEQFF
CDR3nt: TGTGCCAGTAGTATAACGTCGTACAATGAGCAGTTCTTC

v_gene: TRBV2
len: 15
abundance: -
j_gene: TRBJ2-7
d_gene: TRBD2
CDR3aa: CASSSLAGGSYEQYF
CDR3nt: TGTGCCAGCAGTAGCCTAGCGGGGGGATCTTACGAGCAGTACTTC

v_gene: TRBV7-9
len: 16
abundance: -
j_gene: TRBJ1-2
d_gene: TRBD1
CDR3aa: CASTADRGTSNYGYTF
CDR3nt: TGTGCCAGCACCGCAGACAGGGGAACATCTAACTATGGCTACACCTTC

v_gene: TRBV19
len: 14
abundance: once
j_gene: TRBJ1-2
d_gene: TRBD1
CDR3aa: CASSEGTANYGYTF
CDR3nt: TGTGCCAGTAGTGAGGGGACAGCGAACTATGGCTACACCTTC

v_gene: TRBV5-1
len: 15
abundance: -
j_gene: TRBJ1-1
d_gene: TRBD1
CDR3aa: CASSYDRGEGTEAFF
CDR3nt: TGCGCCAGCAGTTACGACAGGGGGGAGGGCACTGAAGCTTTCTTT

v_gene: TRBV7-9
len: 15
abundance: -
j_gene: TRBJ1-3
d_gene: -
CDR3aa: CASSLGGQAGNTIYF
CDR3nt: TGTGCCAGCAGCTTAGGTGGGCAAGCTGGAAACACCATATATTTT

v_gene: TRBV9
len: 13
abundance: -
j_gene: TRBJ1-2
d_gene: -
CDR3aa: CASSVEGLGGYTF
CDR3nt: TGTGCCAGCAGCGTAGAAGGGTTAGGTGGCTACACCTTC

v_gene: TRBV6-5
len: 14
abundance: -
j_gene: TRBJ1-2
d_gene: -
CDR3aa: CASRGLGGRDGYTF
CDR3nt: TGTGCCAGCAGGGGCTTAGGAGGGAGGGATGGCTACACCTTC

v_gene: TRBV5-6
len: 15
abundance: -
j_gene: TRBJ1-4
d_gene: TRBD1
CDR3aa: CASSWRQGVNEKLFF
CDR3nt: TGTGCCAGCAGCTGGAGACAGGGCGTCAATGAAAAACTGTTTTTT

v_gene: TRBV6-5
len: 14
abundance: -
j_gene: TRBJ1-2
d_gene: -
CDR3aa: CASSMTGTDDYYTF
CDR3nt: TGTGCCAGCAGTATGACCGGGACCGACGACTACTACACCTTC

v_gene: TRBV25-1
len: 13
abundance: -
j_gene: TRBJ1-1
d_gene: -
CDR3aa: CASSLSQSREAFF
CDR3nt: TGTGCCAGCAGTCTCTCCCAAAGTAGGGAAGCTTTCTTT

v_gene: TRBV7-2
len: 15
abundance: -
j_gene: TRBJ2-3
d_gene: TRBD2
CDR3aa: CASSPLAGGPDTQYF
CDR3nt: TGTGCCAGCAGCCCTCTAGCGGGGGGGCCAGATACGCAGTATTTT

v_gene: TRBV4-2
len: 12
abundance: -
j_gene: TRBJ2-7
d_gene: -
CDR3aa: CASSRESGEQYF
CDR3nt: TGTGCCAGCAGCCGAGAAAGCGGCGAGCAGTACTTC

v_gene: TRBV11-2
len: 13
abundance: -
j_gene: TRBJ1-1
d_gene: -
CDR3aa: CASSLAGLTEAFF
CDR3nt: TGTGCCAGCAGCTTAGCGGGACTCACTGAAGCTTTCTTT

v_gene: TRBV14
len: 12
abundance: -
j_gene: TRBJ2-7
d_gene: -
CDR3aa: CASSQSFYEQYF
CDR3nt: TGTGCCAGCAGCCAGTCTTTCTACGAGCAGTACTTC

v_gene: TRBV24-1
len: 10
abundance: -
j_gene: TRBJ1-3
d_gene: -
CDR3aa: CATSDNTIYF
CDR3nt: TGTGCCACCAGTGATAACACCATATATTTT

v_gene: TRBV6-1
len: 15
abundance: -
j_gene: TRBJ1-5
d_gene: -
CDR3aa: CASSEGGYSNQPQHF
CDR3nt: TGTGCCAGCAGTGAAGGGGGGTATAGCAATCAGCCCCAGCATTTT

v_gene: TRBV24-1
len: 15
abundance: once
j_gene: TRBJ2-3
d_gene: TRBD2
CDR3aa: CATSDKRGGTDTQYF
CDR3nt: TGTGCCACCAGTGATAAGCGGGGGGGCACAGATACGCAGTATTTT

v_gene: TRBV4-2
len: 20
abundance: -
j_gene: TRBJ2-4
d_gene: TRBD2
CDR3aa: CASSQESRTSGGASKNIQYF
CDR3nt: TGTGCCAGCAGCCAAGAATCTCGAACTAGCGGGGGGGCGAGCAAAAACATTCAGTACTTC

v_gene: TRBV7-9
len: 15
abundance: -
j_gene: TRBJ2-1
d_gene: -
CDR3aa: CASSPARGPYNEQFF
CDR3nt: TGTGCCAGCAGCCCCGCGCGGGGTCCGTACAATGAGCAGTTCTTC

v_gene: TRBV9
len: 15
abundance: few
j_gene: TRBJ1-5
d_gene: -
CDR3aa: CASSPGATGRQPQHF
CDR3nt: TGTGCCAGCAGCCCCGGAGCTACGGGGAGACAGCCCCAGCATTTT

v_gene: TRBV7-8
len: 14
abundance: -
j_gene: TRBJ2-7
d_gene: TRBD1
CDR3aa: CASSPGQQSYEQYF
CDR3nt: TGTGCCAGCAGCCCGGGACAGCAATCCTACGAGCAGTACTTC

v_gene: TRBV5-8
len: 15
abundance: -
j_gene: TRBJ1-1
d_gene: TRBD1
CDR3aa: CASSDRDREYTEAFF
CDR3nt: TGTGCCAGCAGCGACCGGGACAGGGAATACACTGAAGCTTTCTTT

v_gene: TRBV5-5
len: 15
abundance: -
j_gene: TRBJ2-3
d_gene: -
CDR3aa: CASSLRFPHTDTQYF
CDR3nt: TGTGCCAGCAGCTTGAGGTTCCCCCACACAGATACGCAGTATTTT

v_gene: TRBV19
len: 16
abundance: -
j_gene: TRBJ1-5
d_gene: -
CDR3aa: CASSIDRGAGNQPQHF
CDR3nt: TGTGCCAGTAGTATAGATAGGGGGGCAGGAAATCAGCCCCAGCATTTT

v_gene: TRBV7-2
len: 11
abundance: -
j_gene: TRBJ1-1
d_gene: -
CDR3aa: CASSLNTEAFF
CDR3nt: TGTGCCAGCAGCTTAAACACTGAAGCTTTCTTT

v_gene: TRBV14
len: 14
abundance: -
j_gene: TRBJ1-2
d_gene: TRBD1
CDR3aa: CASSQDQGADGYTF
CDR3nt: TGTGCCAGCAGCCAAGATCAGGGGGCAGATGGCTACACCTTC

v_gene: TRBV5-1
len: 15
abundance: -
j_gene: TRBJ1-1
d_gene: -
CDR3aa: CASSLGPGVGTEAFF
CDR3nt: TGCGCCAGCAGCTTGGGTCCAGGGGTGGGCACTGAAGCTTTCTTT

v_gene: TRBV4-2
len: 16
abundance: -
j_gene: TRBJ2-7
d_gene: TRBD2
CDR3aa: CASSQDFTSGGGEQYF
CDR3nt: TGTGCCAGCAGCCAAGATTTCACTAGCGGGGGGGGCGAGCAGTACTTC

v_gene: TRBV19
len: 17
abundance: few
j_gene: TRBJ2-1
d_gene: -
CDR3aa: CASSIQVWGSSYNEQFF
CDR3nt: TGTGCCAGTAGTATTCAGGTTTGGGGGAGCTCCTACAATGAGCAGTTCTTC

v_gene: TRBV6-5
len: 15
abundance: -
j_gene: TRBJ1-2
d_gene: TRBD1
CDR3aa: CASSRTGALHYGYTF
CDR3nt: TGTGCCAGCAGTCGAACAGGGGCTCTTCACTATGGCTACACCTTC

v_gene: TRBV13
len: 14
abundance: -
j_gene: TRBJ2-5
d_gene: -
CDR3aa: CASSLYVPGETQYF
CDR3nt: TGTGCCAGCAGCTTGTACGTCCCGGGAGAGACCCAGTACTTC

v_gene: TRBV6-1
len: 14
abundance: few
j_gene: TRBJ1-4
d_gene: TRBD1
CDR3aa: CASSDSTGVEKLFF
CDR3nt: TGTGCCAGCAGTGATTCTACAGGGGTAGAAAAACTGTTTTTT